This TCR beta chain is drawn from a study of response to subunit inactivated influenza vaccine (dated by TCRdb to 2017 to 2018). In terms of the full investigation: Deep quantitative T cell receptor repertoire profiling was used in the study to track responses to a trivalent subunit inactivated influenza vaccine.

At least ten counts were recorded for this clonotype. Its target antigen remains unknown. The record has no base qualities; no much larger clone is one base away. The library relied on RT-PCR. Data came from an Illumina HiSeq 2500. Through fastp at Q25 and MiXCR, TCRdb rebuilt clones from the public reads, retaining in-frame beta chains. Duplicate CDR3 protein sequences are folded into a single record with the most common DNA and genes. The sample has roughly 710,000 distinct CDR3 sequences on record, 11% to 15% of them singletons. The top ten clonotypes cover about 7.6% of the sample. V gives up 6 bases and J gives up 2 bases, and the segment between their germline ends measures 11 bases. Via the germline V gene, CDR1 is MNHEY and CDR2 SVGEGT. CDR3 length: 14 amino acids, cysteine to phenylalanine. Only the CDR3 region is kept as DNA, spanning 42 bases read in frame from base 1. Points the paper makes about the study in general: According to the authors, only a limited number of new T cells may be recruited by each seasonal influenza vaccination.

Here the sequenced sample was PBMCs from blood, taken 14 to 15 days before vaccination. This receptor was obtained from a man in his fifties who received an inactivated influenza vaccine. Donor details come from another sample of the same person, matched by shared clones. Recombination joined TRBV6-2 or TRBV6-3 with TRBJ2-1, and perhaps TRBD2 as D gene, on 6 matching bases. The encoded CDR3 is CASRKRAPYNEQFF. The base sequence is TGTGCCAGCAGAAAGCGGGCCCCCTACAATGAGCAGTTCTTC.